These T cell receptor beta chains were read from a single sample in a study of T cell responses to AZD1222 COVID-19 vaccine. Assay: immunoSEQ multiplex PCR; the TCRdb copy retains only in-frame clones and omits some. The data show around 150,000 clones, under 95% seen once. Source: peripheral blood, taken 28 days after the second AZD1222 dose. The source of these receptors is an adult who received the AZD1222 COVID-19 vaccine. The CDR3 runs from the conserved cysteine through the conserved F or W. A D gene is named only where the DNA matches it firmly. The size field is filled for only some rows; it gives once, few, many or a size class.

J gene | V gene | D gene | clone size | CDR3 DNA | CDR3 protein
TRBJ1-5 | TRBV19 | NA | once | TGTGCCAGTAGTATAGATAGGCTCAATCCCCAGCATTTT | CASSIDRLNPQHF
TRBJ1-2 | TRBV2 | NA | NA | TGTGCCAGCAGTGAAGTTATTGGCACCGGGCTTGATGGCTACACCTTC | CASSEVIGTGLDGYTF
TRBJ1-1 | TRBV5-1 | NA | NA | TGCGCCAGCAGTCTCGGAGACATACGAAAAGAAGCTTTCTTT | CASSLGDIRKEAFF
TRBJ2-1 | TRBV5-4 | NA | NA | TGTGCCAGCAGAGGGCCCCAGGGGAGGGAATACAATGAGCAGTTCTTC | CASRGPQGREYNEQFF
TRBJ2-3 | TRBV16 | NA | few | TGTGCCAGCAGCCGGGGAGATACGCAGTATTTT | CASSRGDTQYF
TRBJ1-2 | TRBV5-8 | NA | NA | TGTGCCAGCAGCTTGGACAAGGAAGCCGCGGGCTACACCTTC | CASSLDKEAAGYTF
TRBJ1-1 | TRBV3-1/TRBV3-2 | NA | NA | TGTGCCAGCAGCCAAAGCCCCCAGATGAACACTGAAGCTTTCTTT | CASSQSPQMNTEAFF
TRBJ1-2 | TRBV12-5 | TRBD1 | NA | TGTGCTAGTGGGGGACAGGGTTACTATGGCTACACCTTC | CASGGQGYYGYTF
TRBJ2-1 | TRBV7-7 | NA | NA | TGTGCTAGCAGCTCCATGGGGTATCGGGTTTTGATGGATGAGCAGTTCTTC | CASSSMGYRVLMDEQFF
TRBJ2-3 | TRBV6-6 | TRBD2 | NA | TGTGCCAGCAGTTACGGACTAGCGGGAACAGATACGCAGTATTTT | CASSYGLAGTDTQYF
TRBJ2-3 | TRBV4-2 | NA | NA | TGTGCCAGCAGCCAAGATAGGGGGGGTCCCACAGATACGCAGTATTTT | CASSQDRGGPTDTQYF
TRBJ2-7 | TRBV5-4 | NA | NA | TGTGCCAGCAGCTTGGCGGGGGGCGCTGATGGCGAGCAGTACTTC | CASSLAGGADGEQYF
TRBJ1-5 | TRBV19 | NA | NA | TGTGCCAGTAGTATCGGGTCCGCAGGTGATGGACAGCCCCAGCATTTT | CASSIGSAGDGQPQHF
TRBJ1-2 | TRBV3-1/TRBV3-2 | NA | NA | TGTGCCAGCAGCCAAGAAAGTACCTATAACTATGGCTACACCTTC | CASSQESTYNYGYTF
TRBJ1-2 | TRBV2 | TRBD1 | NA | TGTGCCAGCAGGGTAGGACAGGGGGCAGATGGCTACACCTTC | CASRVGQGADGYTF
TRBJ1-2 | TRBV5-4 | TRBD1 | NA | TGTGCCAGCAGTGGGACAGGGGACTATTATGGCTACACCTTC | CASSGTGDYYGYTF
TRBJ1-6 | TRBV9 | NA | NA | TGTGCCAGCAGCGTAGAGGCAGCATATAATTCACCCCTCCACTTT | CASSVEAAYNSPLHF